This T cell receptor (beta chain) is drawn from a study of shared clonotypes between healthy human individuals. Study-wide context: In total, the donors were two women and a few men aged 18 to 49.

For every subset, genomic DNA was evenly distributed across several immunoSEQ plates. Sequencing was performed with immunoSEQ multiplex PCR; in TCRdb, only in-frame clones are kept and a portion is missing. Of roughly 1.4 million clones listed, approximately 98.5% were seen once; the top ten hold 0.36%. Comment on this clone: This same CDR3 is encoded by further DNA sequences in the sample.

Trimming shortened V by 3 bases and J by 2 bases, and 5 bases separated the two germline ends. This CDR3 comprises 13 residues. Germline lookup yields CDR1 KGHSH and CDR2 LQKENI. Sequenced: naive CD4+ T cells sorted from blood. Subset described: CD45RA+ positively selected. This TCR came from a man aged 25-40 years in good health. The chain recombines TRBV18 with TRBJ2-1, with D uncertain. The CDR3 sequence is CASSPSTYNEQFF. In nucleotides, the CDR3 is TGTGCCAGCTCACCCTCTACCTACAATGAGCAGTTCTTC.